This T cell receptor beta chain emerged from a study of cytomegalovirus exposure and HLA in healthy donors (dated by TCRdb to the late 2010s). Study-wide context: An earlier analysis of 587 of the donors reported 250 to 300 Gb of sequence data and about 100 million unique TCR beta sequences from 150 million to 200 million T cells. HLA typing included class I and class II loci at four-digit resolution. In a later analysis, previously published TCR beta repertoires from 550 to 750 donors were re-analyzed and high-resolution HLA genotyping was added so that TCR occurrence patterns could be studied. The later analysis used no new phenotypic data to find candidate immune exposures, relying instead on TCR beta sequences and their occurrence across donors. Every discovery cohort repertoire had been produced on one sequencing platform. Several DR-DQ haplotypes were treated as single units for association and clustering because of strong linkage in the cohort. An early release that covered several hundred HLA-typed donors contained about 300 gigabases of sequencing data and around 80 million unique TCR sequences. A later genetic analysis took genome-wide SNP genotypes for about 65% of the roughly 670 donors and used that subset as a discovery cohort. Typing coverage differed by locus: A, B, C, DRB1 and DQB1 were typed in about 620-640 donors, DQA1 in about 510, DPA1 in around 580, and DPB1 in 472. The study used immunosequencing to profile the T cell repertoires of some 600 subjects and linked those repertoires to cytomegalovirus serostatus. Among about 400 genotyped donors of the cohort, an average of around 220,000 unique TCR beta nucleotide sequences was sequenced per donor, of which about 19% were non-productive. Donor age, sex, ethnicity and CMV serostatus were collected together with the repertoire data. An earlier analysis of some 500 of the donors applied high-throughput TCR beta sequencing to assess whether each TCR beta V gene segment acted as functional or pseudogenic. A separate validation cohort of roughly 130 different subjects was used in addition to the approximately 700-subject first cohort. To predict cytomegalovirus infection status, the study brought together high-throughput TCR immunosequencing, statistical association of individual TCRs with disease status, and machine learning. The aim of the study was to test whether cataloging public T cell receptors could identify signatures of past pathogen exposure. The genetic ancestry cluster associated with self-reported Caucasian donors included over 65% of the 300 to 450 genotyped donors.

Beyond this particular receptor, the publication reports: Linkage disequilibrium might explain the correlated functional status among segregating V segments, but an unknown experimental factor could not be ruled out. Immune exposure information for the cohort was limited to CMV serostatus. In a later analysis, most CMV-associated TCR beta chains were found to appear HLA-restricted, with HLA associations seemingly driven largely by CMV exposure. This cohort had only TCR beta chains sequenced, and the lack of alpha or paired-chain data limited which features could be detected. The classifier was reported to diagnose cytomegalovirus status with high specificity and sensitivity in both the original and validation cohorts. A cluster of highly shared sequence variants was judged likely to be a technical artifact of the sequencing pipeline. Most TCR sequences were seen in very few donors, while some public TCRs were found in many individuals. The authors suggested that the approach could potentially be generalized to other disease states and immunological phenotypes. When HLA alleles, especially DR and DQ, strongly co-occurred, attributing TCR associations to individual alleles was difficult. Three of the identified cytomegalovirus-associated TCR beta chains were confirmed in vitro to be specific for cytomegalovirus antigens. A total of some 180 TCR beta chains were listed by the study as associated with cytomegalovirus. In a later genetic analysis, fewer N-insertions in productive TCRs were reported among donors in an Asian-associated ancestry cluster than the 666-donor mean. Several of the top co-occurrence clusters appeared to be linked to parvovirus B19, influenza, CMV and Epstein-Barr virus, according to a later analysis. Roughly uniform sequencing depth across donors was assumed in presence/absence analyses, although this assumption may not hold. Because the 87-base-pair reads could not distinguish some IMGT-functional V segments, including TRBV6-2 and TRBV6-3, those segments were excluded. Because counts were too low, seventeen rarely observed V segments, including chromosome 9 orphons, were excluded from the earlier analysis of 500 to 700 of the donors. In a later analysis, HLA-associated TCR beta chains showed more clonal expansion and lower generation probabilities than non-associated chains that were equally common. A later genetic analysis associated a missense DCLRE1C variant with V-gene and J-gene trimming of TCR beta chains, and an independent cohort replicated the association. A further reported finding was that TCR beta sequences accurately predicted the HLA-A and HLA-B alleles for most subjects in the first cohort. Specific HLA alleles were associated with roughly 16,000 TCR beta sequences at a false discovery rate of 0.05 in a later analysis. Broadly in line with IMGT annotations, most TCR beta V segments showed up in productive rearrangements about 87% or about 30% of the time in an earlier analysis of several hundred of the donors. In a later analysis, the rate of TCR association differed among HLA loci, with DRB1 alleles having the most associated TCRs and HLA-C alleles having the fewest. Because HLA typing was unavailable for some donors at each locus, only the typed subset was used in association tests.

CDR1 and CDR2 were assigned from the germline V gene as SGDLS and YYNGEE. Measured from the cysteine to the phenylalanine, the CDR3 is 14 residues long. The retained sequence is limited to the CDR3, 42 bases, with the frame set at the first base. Trimming accounts for 4 bases at V and 4 bases at J, while the number of junction bases matched to no gene is 6. A single count supports this clone. Which antigen it targets is not known. No clone much larger than this one lies a single base away; base qualities are absent. The method behind the library was the immunoSEQ multiplex PCR assay. A mixture of 60 forward primers for TCR Vbeta segments and 13 reverse primers for TCR Jbeta segments was used in the multiplex PCR. The CDR3 region of rearranged TCR beta genes was amplified from genomic DNA by a multiplex PCR assay. The amplified TCR beta libraries were sequenced on the Illumina HiSeq System as 87-base-pair reads. Per the source publication's procedure: A later analysis counted some 80 million unique TCR beta chains across the 666 repertoires, and about 10 million of these chains were shared by at least two donors. Raw reads were error-corrected and collapsed into unique sequences by a nearest-neighbor algorithm in which closely related sequences were merged to remove PCR and sequencing errors. Alignment of CDR3 sequences to IMGT reference sequences was used to assign V, D and J gene segments. Each retained sequence needed at least a six-nucleotide match to both a V gene segment and a J gene segment. A rearrangement counted as productive if the CDR3 had no stop codons and remained in frame with V and J, and every other rearrangement counted as non-productive. Following IMGT convention, CDR3 was defined as the stretch from the second conserved V-encoded cysteine up to the conserved J-encoded phenylalanine. Sequences without an unambiguous match to a single V gene segment were excluded from the earlier analysis of over 500 of the donors. In an earlier analysis of 587 of the donors, V segments were called functional above 56.7% productive rearrangements and were called segregating when the between-donor standard deviation exceeded 5%. To diagnose cytomegalovirus status from the catalog of TCR beta chain sequences, a statistical classification framework was built. V and J gene assignment, in a later analysis, came from comparing TCR nucleotide sequences with IMGT/GENE-DB human TR gene sequences. In a later analysis, CDR3 sequences and most-parsimonious VDJ recombination scenarios were assigned using the TCRdist pipeline. In a later analysis, every TCR beta chain was defined by the combination of its CDR3 amino acid sequence and its V-gene family, and reads without a unique V-gene family were dropped. In a later analysis, 550 to 650 highly shared, low-generation-probability nucleotide sequences were removed to address suspected cross-contamination and a sequencing artifact. In a later analysis, a clonal expansion index was calculated for each public chain from normalized within-repertoire ranks of inferred template counts. Generation probabilities in a later analysis came from a VDJ recombination model fitted to out-of-frame rearrangements, and those results were checked against IGoR. In a later analysis, hypergeometric tests were used to score TCR-TCR, TCR-HLA and TCR-CMV co-occurrence, with a repertoire-size bias correction applied to TCR pairs. A later analysis estimated false discovery rates by permuting HLA or CMV assignments 20 times. In a later analysis, co-occurring TCRs were grouped using DBSCAN, and TCRdist sequence similarity was added for clustering within HLA-allele-positive subsets. Repertoires with fewer than 30,000 or more than 120,000 public chains, plus five repertoires with anomalous nucleotide sharing, were excluded from co-occurrence clustering. TCRdb took this table from immuneACCESS and kept in-frame rearrangements with V and J called. Such tables lack part of the clones; where checked against another copy, unresolved V genes explain under half of the gap, and the rest is unexplained. The DNA gave D and trimming, while V, J and clone size come from that table. The sample yields roughly 160,000 clones; roughly four fifths were counted once. Of the sample, about 10% is held by the ten largest clones.

The cohort comprised 710 or so healthy bone marrow donors. Cohort members were all nominally healthy when sampled, although unrecorded immune exposures were likely present. The donor tested CMV seropositive and was one of the 289 seropositive cohort members. Every donor gave a peripheral blood sample, and the peripheral blood mononuclear cells from that sample were used for TCR beta sequencing. The Qiagen DNeasy Blood Extraction Kit was used to extract genomic DNA from the blood cell samples. Sequenced material: PBMCs. The TCR comes from a man aged 50-59 years in good health and CMV-seropositive. In this chain, TRBV9 is recombined with TRBJ2-3, with TRBD1 matching 7 junction bases. The DNA reads as follows: TGTGCCAGCAGCCTTCTAGACAGGGCAGATACGCAGTATTTT. Its coded protein is CASSLLDRADTQYF.